A selection of T cell receptor beta chains follows, all from one sample in a study of blood T cells in healthy people across ages. TCRdb processed the 5' RACE reads anew with MiXCR; each CDR3 protein has one entry. The repertoire holds 1 million or so distinct CDR3 sequences, 25% seen once, with approximately 0.75% in the top ten. The same sample was also used in a study of T cells of mothers and their children.

Material: blood. These receptors came from a girl aged 2-15 years in good health. Both conserved end residues are part of each CDR3. The order of the fields is V gene, clone size, D gene, J gene, CDR3 DNA, CDR3 protein. A D gene is named only where the DNA matches it firmly. A row's size may be missing; if present it is once, few, many or a size class.

V: TRBV5-4; size: few; D: TRBD1; J: TRBJ2-7; DNA: TGTGCCAGCAGCTTGCCCGGGACAGAGGACTACGAGCAGTACTTC; CDR3: CASSLPGTEDYEQYF
V: TRBV28; size: few; D: -; J: TRBJ2-1; DNA: TGTGCCAGCAGGGAGTATGGGAATGAGCAGTTCTTC; CDR3: CASREYGNEQFF
V: TRBV29-1; size: -; D: -; J: TRBJ2-1; DNA: TGCAGCGCTCGGACCATCTCCTACAATGAGCAGTTCTTC; CDR3: CSARTISYNEQFF
V: TRBV20-1; size: few; D: -; J: TRBJ2-1; DNA: TGCAGTGCCAAGTCGGTCAATGAGCAGTTCTTC; CDR3: CSAKSVNEQFF
V: TRBV7-2; size: few; D: TRBD2; J: TRBJ2-7; DNA: TGTGCCAGCAGCTCCCCCACTAGCGGGGGGCGTCTCTACGAGCAGTACTTC; CDR3: CASSSPTSGGRLYEQYF
V: TRBV7-9; size: few; D: -; J: TRBJ2-1; DNA: TGTGCCAGCAGCTTAGCGGGGGCTAATGGGGAGCAGTTCTTC; CDR3: CASSLAGANGEQFF
V: TRBV7-3; size: -; D: TRBD2; J: TRBJ2-3; DNA: TGTGCCAGCAGCGACACCGGGGGGGCGAGAGATACGCAGTATTTT; CDR3: CASSDTGGARDTQYF
V: TRBV29-1; size: -; D: -; J: TRBJ1-1; DNA: TGCAGCGTTGGGGGGATGCTCGGCACTGAAGCTTTCTTT; CDR3: CSVGGMLGTEAFF
V: TRBV6-6; size: -; D: -; J: TRBJ1-1; DNA: TGTGCCAGCAGCTCAGGGCTCAAAGCTTTCTTT; CDR3: CASSSGLKAFF
V: TRBV18; size: -; D: -; J: TRBJ2-1; DNA: TGTGCCAGCTCAACGTCCCAGGAGCAGTTCTTC; CDR3: CASSTSQEQFF
V: TRBV7-9; size: few; D: TRBD1; J: TRBJ2-2; DNA: TGTGCCAGCAACGGACAGGTCGAAACCGGGGAGCTGTTTTTT; CDR3: CASNGQVETGELFF
V: TRBV4-2; size: few; D: -; J: TRBJ1-1; DNA: TGTGCCAGCAGCCAAGGGAGGGATACTGAAGCTTTCTTT; CDR3: CASSQGRDTEAFF
V: TRBV28; size: -; D: -; J: TRBJ2-5; DNA: TGTGCTAGCACTGAGGCAGGGCCCCAAGAGACCCAGTACTTC; CDR3: CASTEAGPQETQYF
V: TRBV3-1; size: few; D: TRBD2; J: TRBJ2-7; DNA: TGTGCCAGCAGCGTCATAGTGGCGGGAGGGCCAAGGGAGCAGTACTTC; CDR3: CASSVIVAGGPREQYF
V: TRBV19; size: -; D: -; J: TRBJ1-2; DNA: TGTGCCAGTACCGAAGACCCGGGATTAACTCAAGGCTACACCTTC; CDR3: CASTEDPGLTQGYTF
V: TRBV4-1; size: few; D: TRBD2; J: TRBJ2-1; DNA: TGCGCCAGCAGCCGCGAAGCACTAGCGGGAGGGCCTTCCTACAATGAGCAGTTCTTC; CDR3: CASSREALAGGPSYNEQFF
V: TRBV7-3; size: -; D: TRBD2; J: TRBJ2-2; DNA: TGTGCCAGCAGCCCCACTAGCGGGGGGGCCTCCGGGGAGCTGTTTTTT; CDR3: CASSPTSGGASGELFF
V: TRBV11-2; size: -; D: -; J: TRBJ2-7; DNA: TGTGCCAGCAGGGGATTGGACAGTCTCCCCTACGAGCAGTACTTC; CDR3: CASRGLDSLPYEQYF
V: TRBV7-9; size: few; D: -; J: TRBJ2-1; DNA: TGTGCCAGCAGCCCCGTGGGGGGTCGAAATGAGCAGTTCTTC; CDR3: CASSPVGGRNEQFF
V: TRBV12-3/TRBV12-4; size: few; D: -; J: TRBJ2-5; DNA: TGTGCCAGCAGTTTAGTCCTGGAACAAGAGACCCAGTACTTC; CDR3: CASSLVLEQETQYF
V: TRBV7-3; size: -; D: -; J: TRBJ2-1; DNA: TGTGCCAGCAGTAGTTACAGGGTAGATAATGAGCAGTTCTTC; CDR3: CASSSYRVDNEQFF
V: TRBV20-1; size: -; D: -; J: TRBJ2-7; DNA: TGCAGTGCTCCCAAGCCAGGGGGACTATCCTACGAGCAGTACTTC; CDR3: CSAPKPGGLSYEQYF
V: TRBV7-2; size: many; D: -; J: TRBJ2-3; DNA: TGTGCCAGCAGCTTAGGGCTAGCCTTCACAGATACGCAGTATTTT; CDR3: CASSLGLAFTDTQYF
V: TRBV5-1; size: few; D: -; J: TRBJ1-1; DNA: TGCGCCAGCAGCTTGGGATCAGGTGTGAACACTGAAGCTTTCTTT; CDR3: CASSLGSGVNTEAFF
V: TRBV9; size: -; D: -; J: TRBJ2-3; DNA: TGTGCCAGCAGCGGGTTCCTAGCAGATACGCAGTATTTT; CDR3: CASSGFLADTQYF
V: TRBV20-1; size: few; D: -; J: TRBJ1-5; DNA: TGCAGTGCTAAACTTGGCGGCAATCAGCCCCAGCATTTT; CDR3: CSAKLGGNQPQHF
V: TRBV5-1; size: -; D: -; J: TRBJ2-4; DNA: TGCGCCAGCAGCTTGGACGGGACTCAAAACATTCAGTACTTC; CDR3: CASSLDGTQNIQYF
V: TRBV7-2; size: -; D: -; J: TRBJ2-5; DNA: TGTGCCAGCAGCTTTGGGGCGGGCGCCAGACAAGAGACCCAGTACTTC; CDR3: CASSFGAGARQETQYF
V: TRBV4-2; size: few; D: -; J: TRBJ2-7; DNA: TGTGCCAGCAGCCACACCGACCAGGTAGCCTACGAGCAGTACTTC; CDR3: CASSHTDQVAYEQYF
V: TRBV12-5; size: few; D: TRBD2; J: TRBJ2-5; DNA: TGTGCTAGTGGTTTAGCGGGAGAGTACTTC; CDR3: CASGLAGEYF
V: TRBV14; size: few; D: -; J: TRBJ2-1; DNA: TGTGCCAGCAGTCCTTCCCACAATGAGCAGTTCTTC; CDR3: CASSPSHNEQFF
V: TRBV25-1; size: few; D: -; J: TRBJ1-5; DNA: TGTGCCAGCAGTTCGGGGGGGCAGGGCAATCAGCCCCAGCATTTT; CDR3: CASSSGGQGNQPQHF
V: TRBV12-3/TRBV12-4; size: -; D: -; J: TRBJ2-1; DNA: TGTGCCAGCAGTTTAGCGCGAGCGGAGCAGTTCTTC; CDR3: CASSLARAEQFF
V: TRBV6-5; size: -; D: -; J: TRBJ1-1; DNA: TGTGTCAGCAGTTACCGGACGGTGAACACTGAAGCTTTCTTT; CDR3: CVSSYRTVNTEAFF
V: TRBV20-1; size: -; D: TRBD2; J: TRBJ2-1; DNA: TGCAGTGCCCTACTAGCGGGTGCATACAATGAGCAGTTCTTC; CDR3: CSALLAGAYNEQFF